The present T cell receptor (beta chain) was sequenced within a study of cytomegalovirus exposure and HLA in healthy donors. V lost 2 bases and J 4 bases, leaving 4 bases between the germline ends. The CDR3 runs to 11 residues. The germline V gene has CDR1 SGHTS and CDR2 YDEGEE. The PCR employed 60 Vbeta primers together with 13 Jbeta primers. Here immunoSEQ multiplex PCR was the method, and the copy in TCRdb shows in-frame clones only, minus some. The sample holds some 100,000 clones, 70% to 80% seen once. Sequences were obtained from PBMCs. This TCR derives from a female donor in good health and CMV-seropositive. The chain uses TRBV5-8 and TRBJ2-7, with D hard to call. CDR3 loop: CASSFYYEQYF. The DNA of the CDR3 is TGTGCCAGCAGCTTCTATTACGAGCAGTACTTC. Full variable domain (rest looked up from reference TRBV5-8 and TRBJ2-7): EAGVTQSPTHLIKTRGQQATLRCSPISGHTSVYWYQQALGLGLQFLLWYDEGEERNRGNFPPRFSGRQFPNYSSELNVNALELEDSALYLCASSFYYEQYFGPGTRLTVT.